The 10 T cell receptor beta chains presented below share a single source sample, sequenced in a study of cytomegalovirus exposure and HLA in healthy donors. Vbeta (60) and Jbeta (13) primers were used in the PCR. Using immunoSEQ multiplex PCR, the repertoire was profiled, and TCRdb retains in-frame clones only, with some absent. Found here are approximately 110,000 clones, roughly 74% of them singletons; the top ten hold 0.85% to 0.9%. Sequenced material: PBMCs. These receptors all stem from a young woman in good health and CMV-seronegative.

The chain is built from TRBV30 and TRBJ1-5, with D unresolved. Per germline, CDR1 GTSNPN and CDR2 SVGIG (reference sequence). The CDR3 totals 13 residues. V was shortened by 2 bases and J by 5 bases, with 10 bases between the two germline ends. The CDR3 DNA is TGTGCCTGGAGTTCGAGCGGGGATCAGCCCCAGCATTTT. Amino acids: CAWSSSGDQPQHF.

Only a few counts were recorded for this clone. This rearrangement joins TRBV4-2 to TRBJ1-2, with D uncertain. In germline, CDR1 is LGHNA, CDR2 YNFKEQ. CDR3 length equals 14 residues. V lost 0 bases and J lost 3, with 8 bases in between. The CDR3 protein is CASSQDLGDYGYTF. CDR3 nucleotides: TGTGCCAGCAGCCAAGATCTGGGAGACTATGGCTACACCTTC.

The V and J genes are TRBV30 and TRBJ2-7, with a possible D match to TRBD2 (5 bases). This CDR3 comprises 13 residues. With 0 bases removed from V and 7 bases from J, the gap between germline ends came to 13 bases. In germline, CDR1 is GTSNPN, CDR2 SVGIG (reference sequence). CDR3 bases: TGTGCCTGGAGTGTAACGGGATCTTCTGAGCAGTACTTC. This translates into CAWSVTGSSEQYF.

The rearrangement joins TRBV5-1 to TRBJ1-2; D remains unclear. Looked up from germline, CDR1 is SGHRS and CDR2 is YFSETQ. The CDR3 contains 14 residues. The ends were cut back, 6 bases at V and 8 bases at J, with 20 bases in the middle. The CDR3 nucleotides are TGCGCCAGCATCGTGGAGCCCGGGAGAAGGGGCTACACCTTC. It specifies CASIVEPGRRGYTF.

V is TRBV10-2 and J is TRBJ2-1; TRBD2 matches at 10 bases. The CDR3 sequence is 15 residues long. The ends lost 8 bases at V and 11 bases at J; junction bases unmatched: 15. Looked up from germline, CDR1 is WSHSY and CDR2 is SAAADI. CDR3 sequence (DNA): TGCGCCAGCCGCGGGACTAGCGTCTACAATGATAAGCAGTTCTTC. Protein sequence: CASRGTSVYNDKQFF.

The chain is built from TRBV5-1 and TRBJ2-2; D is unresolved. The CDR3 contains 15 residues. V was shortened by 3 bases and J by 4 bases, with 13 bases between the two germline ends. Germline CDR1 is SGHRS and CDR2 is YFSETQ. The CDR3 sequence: CASSSSIGATGELFF. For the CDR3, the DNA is TGCGCCAGCAGCTCCTCTATTGGAGCCACCGGGGAGCTGTTTTTT. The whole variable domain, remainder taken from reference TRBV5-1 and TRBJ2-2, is KAGVTQTPRYLIKTRGQQVTLSCSPISGHRSVSWYQQTPGQGLQFLFEYFSETQRNKGNFPGRFSGRQFSNSRSEMNVSTLELGDSALYLCASSSSIGATGELFFGEGSRLTVL.

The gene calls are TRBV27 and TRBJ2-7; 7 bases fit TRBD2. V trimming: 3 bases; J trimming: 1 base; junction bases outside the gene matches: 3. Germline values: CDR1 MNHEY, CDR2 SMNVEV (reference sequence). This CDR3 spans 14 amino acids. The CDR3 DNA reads TGTGCCAGCAGTTTTACGGGGGGATCCTACGAGCAGTACTTC. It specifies CASSFTGGSYEQYF.

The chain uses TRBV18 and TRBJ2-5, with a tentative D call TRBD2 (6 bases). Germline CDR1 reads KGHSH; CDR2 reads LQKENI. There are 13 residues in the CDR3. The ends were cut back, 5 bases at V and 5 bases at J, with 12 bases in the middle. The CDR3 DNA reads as TGTGCCAGCTCAGCGGGGTCCAAGGAGACCCAGTACTTC. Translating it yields CASSAGSKETQYF.

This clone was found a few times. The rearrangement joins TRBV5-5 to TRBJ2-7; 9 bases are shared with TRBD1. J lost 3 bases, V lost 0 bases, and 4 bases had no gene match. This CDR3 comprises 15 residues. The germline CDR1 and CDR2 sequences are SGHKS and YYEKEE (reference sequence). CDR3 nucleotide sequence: TGTGCCAGCAGCTTGGACGGACAGGGGTACTACGAGCAGTACTTC. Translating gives CASSLDGQGYYEQYF.

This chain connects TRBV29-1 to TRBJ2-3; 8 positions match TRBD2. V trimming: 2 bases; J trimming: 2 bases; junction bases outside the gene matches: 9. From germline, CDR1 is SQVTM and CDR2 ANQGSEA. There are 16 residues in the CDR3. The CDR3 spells CSVESISGANTDTQYF. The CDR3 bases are TGCAGCGTTGAAAGTATTAGCGGGGCTAACACAGATACGCAGTATTTT.